The 25 T cell receptor beta chains reported below all come from one sample, sequenced in a study of shared clonotypes between healthy human individuals. Data came from immunoSEQ multiplex PCR; TCRdb stores just in-frame clones and leaves some out. This sample has 400,000 to 600,000 clones, with about 96% found just once. The sequencing sample was made of naive CD4+ T cells sorted from blood. Sample subset: CD45RA+ positively selected. Every receptor here comes from a young woman in good health.

The rearrangement joins TRBV28 to TRBJ2-7, with D perhaps TRBD2 (6 bases). The CDR3 consists of 13 residues. V was trimmed by 7 bases and J by 6 bases, leaving 16 bases between them. Germline V CDR1 and CDR2: MDHEN, SYDVKM. The CDR3 bases are TGTGCCAGCACCTTGGCGGGGTATGGCGAGCAGTACTTC. This gives the protein CASTLAGYGEQYF.

This chain uses TRBV19 with TRBJ2-2, with a weak D call TRBD2 (5 bases). The CDR3 extends over 14 amino acids. Trimming removed 0 bases from V and 4 bases from J, with 6 bases in between. The germline V gene encodes CDR1 LNHDA and CDR2 SQIVND (reference sequence). The CDR3 region is CASSIEGGTGELFF. The DNA of the CDR3 is TGTGCCAGTAGTATAGAAGGAGGCACCGGGGAGCTGTTTTTT.

This clone was counted only a few times. J is TRBJ1-1 and V is TRBV29-1, with D possibly TRBD1 on 5 matching bases. CDR1 SQVTM and CDR2 ANQGSEA come from the germline V gene. Trimming left V 7 bases short and J 7 bases short, with 10 bases between. The CDR3 is 10 residues long. CDR3 DNA sequence: TGCAGCGGGGGGGACCTTGAAGCTTTCTTT. This sequence encodes CSGGDLEAFF. The whole variable domain, filled in from reference TRBV29-1 and TRBJ1-1, reads SAVISQKPSRDICQRGTSLTIQCQVDSQVTMMFWYRQQPGQSLTLIATANQGSEATYESGFVIDKFPISRPNLTFSTLTVSNMSPEDSSIYLCSGGDLEAFFGQGTRLTVV.

The genes are TRBV21-1 and TRBJ2-7; the table's D call TRBD2 went unverified against the DNA. TRBV21-1 is noted as a pseudogene. CDR3 length equals 16 residues. The CDR3 sequence: CASSKEKRYNSYEQYF. CDR3 bases: TGTGCCAGCAGCAAAGAAAAGCGGTACAATTCCTACGAGCAGTACTTC.

V is TRBV28 and J is TRBJ2-1; the D call may be TRBD1 or TRBD2 (6 bases each). CDR3 length: 14 amino acids. Germline V gene data show CDR1 as MDHEN and CDR2 as SYDVKM. V lost 5 bases and J lost 8, with 16 bases in between. The CDR3 nucleotides are TGTGCCAGCAGTCCCCGGGGGCGGCTTCATGAGCAGTTCTTC. Protein: CASSPRGRLHEQFF.

The chain is built from TRBV6-6 and TRBJ2-2; TRBD2 agrees at 7 bases. The V and J ends lost 5 bases and 6 bases, in that order; junction bases with no gene match: 9. The CDR3 spans 15 residues. Per germline, CDR1 MNHNY and CDR2 SVGAGI (reference sequence). DNA of the CDR3: TGTGCCAGCAGTGACGGCGGGAGAGCTCCCGGGGAGCTGTTTTTT. Its translation: CASSDGGRAPGELFF.

V gene TRBV7-8 combines with J gene TRBJ2-1; TRBD2 is a possible D gene (7 bases). V gave up 5 bases and J gave up 8 bases, with 22 bases separating them. Germline V gene sequence: CDR1 SGHVS, CDR2 FQNEAQ. The CDR3 runs 16 residues. The DNA of the CDR3 is TGTGCCAGCAGCCCCAAAGGGGGGAGGGCTACGGATGAGCAGTTCTTC. Protein sequence: CASSPKGGRATDEQFF.

The genes are TRBV19 and TRBJ1-5; D is unclear. Germline-derived CDR1 and CDR2 are LNHDA and SQIVND (reference sequence). V lost 6 bases to trimming and J lost 3 bases, with 15 bases between them. The CDR3 length is 15 residues. CDR3 amino acids: CASSPPQRYNQPQHF. The CDR3 nucleotides are TGTGCCAGTAGCCCTCCCCAAAGATACAATCAGCCCCAGCATTTT. The full variable domain, with the rest looked up from reference TRBV19 and TRBJ1-5, is DGGITQSPKYLFRKEGQNVTLSCEQNLNHDAMYWYRQDPGQGLRLIYYSQIVNDFQKGDIAEGYSVSREKKESFPLTVTSAQKNPTAFYLCASSPPQRYNQPQHFGDGTRLSIL.

The gene calls are TRBV9 and TRBJ2-7, with D maybe TRBD2 (5 bases). V was clipped by 0 bases and J by 6 bases, with 13 bases between them. Per the germline V gene, CDR1 is SGDLS and CDR2 is YYNGEE. The CDR3 covers 14 residues. CDR3 loop: CASSVEMWAGEQYF. The CDR3 DNA follows: TGTGCCAGCAGCGTAGAAATGTGGGCGGGCGAGCAGTACTTC.

The chain uses TRBV19 and TRBJ2-4, with 7 bases that match TRBD1. V gave up 4 bases and J gave up 0 bases; unmatched junction bases: 6. The CDR3 consists of 16 residues. CDR1 is LNHDA and CDR2 is SQIVND in the germline V gene (reference sequence). The CDR3 sequence is CASSTGTELAKNIQYF. CDR3 sequence (DNA): TGTGCCAGTAGTACCGGGACAGAACTAGCCAAAAACATTCAGTACTTC. The full variable domain, with the rest looked up from reference TRBV19 and TRBJ2-4, is DGGITQSPKYLFRKEGQNVTLSCEQNLNHDAMYWYRQDPGQGLRLIYYSQIVNDFQKGDIAEGYSVSREKKESFPLTVTSAQKNPTAFYLCASSTGTELAKNIQYFGAGTRLSVL.

The chain combines TRBV27 with TRBJ1-1, with a tentative D call TRBD1 (5 bases). CDR1 and CDR2 from the germline V gene are MNHEY and SMNVEV (reference sequence). The CDR3 is made up of 14 amino acids. Trimming pared 2 bases from V and 4 bases from J, leaving 11 bases between. The CDR3 is CASSLARGFTEAFF. The CDR3 bases are TGTGCCAGCAGTTTAGCCCGGGGGTTCACTGAAGCTTTCTTT.

This sequence joins TRBV7-8 and TRBJ2-2; D not resolved. Germline V CDR1 and CDR2: SGHVS, FQNEAQ. CDR3 size: 16 residues. V was pared by 2 bases and J by 0 bases, with 10 bases between. The CDR3 loop reads CASSLTGISNTGELFF. Here the CDR3 DNA reads TGTGCCAGCAGCTTAACGGGCATATCGAACACCGGGGAGCTGTTTTTT.

The chain is built from TRBV13 and TRBJ2-3; D remains ambiguous. Trimming stripped 1 base from V and 7 bases from J, with 0 bases between. Per germline, CDR1 PRHDT and CDR2 FYEKMQ (reference sequence). The length of the CDR3 is 10 residues. For the CDR3, the DNA is TGTGCCAGCAGCTTAGATACGCAGTATTTT. This gives the protein CASSLDTQYF.

This chain connects TRBV28 to TRBJ2-5; D uncertain. V shed 8 bases and J shed 5 bases, with 9 bases lying between them. The CDR3 sequence is 11 residues long. From germline, CDR1 is MDHEN and CDR2 SYDVKM. CDR3 protein: CASERYETQYF. For the CDR3, the DNA is TGTGCCAGCGAGAGGTATGAGACCCAGTACTTC.

The rearrangement uses TRBV6-6 and TRBJ1-5, with D tentatively TRBD1 (5 bases). The V gene's germline CDR1 is MNHNY and CDR2 SVGAGI (reference sequence). CDR3 length: 14 amino acids. Trimming removed 5 bases from V and 5 bases from J, with 13 bases in between. This chain's CDR3 is CASSPDSTYQPQHF. DNA of the CDR3: TGTGCCAGCAGTCCCGACAGCACCTATCAGCCCCAGCATTTT.

This sequence joins TRBV28 and TRBJ1-1; D possibly corresponds to TRBD1 (5 bases). CDR3 length: 15 residues. The V gene lost 3 bases and the J gene lost 1 base, with 12 bases spanning the gap. Germline assignment: CDR1 MDHEN and CDR2 SYDVKM. The CDR3 bases are TGTGCCAGCAGTTTGCGGGGCCATTGGAACACTGAAGCTTTCTTT. Residues: CASSLRGHWNTEAFF.

V usage is TRBV2 and J usage is TRBJ2-3; D unclear. The CDR3 is 10 amino acids. Trimming took 7 bases from V and 6 from J, leaving 5 bases between them. CDR1 and CDR2 (germline): SNHLY, FYNNEI. CDR3 loop: CASMKDTQYF. CDR3 bases: TGTGCCAGCATGAAGGATACGCAGTATTTT.

V and J are TRBV4-1 and TRBJ1-2, with 9 nucleotides matching TRBD1. CDR3 length: 17 amino acids. V was pared by 3 bases and J by 3 bases, with 11 bases of the junction left unmatched. Germline V gives CDR1 MGHRA, CDR2 YSYEKL. CDR3 sequence reads: CASSQSSQGATYYGYTF. The CDR3 nucleotides read TGCGCCAGCAGCCAGTCATCACAGGGGGCTACTTACTATGGCTACACCTTC.

The rearrangement joins TRBV7-9 to TRBJ1-4; D ambiguous. There are 12 residues in the CDR3. V was shortened by 9 bases and J by 6 bases, with 11 bases between the two germline ends. CDR1 is SEHNR, CDR2 FQNEAQ, per germline (reference sequence). The CDR3 loop reads CASALRDEKLFF. The CDR3 region has the DNA TGTGCCAGTGCCCTCCGGGATGAAAAACTGTTTTTT.

This clone was recorded once. The chain is built from TRBV7-3 and TRBJ2-1; 7 bases line up with TRBD1. The V and J ends lost 5 bases and 0 bases, in that order; junction bases with no gene match: 4. The CDR3 totals 15 residues. Germline loops: CDR1 SGHTA, CDR2 FQGTGA. This CDR3 is CASSEGQSSYNEQFF. The CDR3 bases are TGTGCCAGCAGCGAGGGACAGAGCTCCTACAATGAGCAGTTCTTC.

The DNA of the CDR3 is TGCGCCAGCAGCTTGATAAGCGGACCGTCCTACGAGCAGTACTTC. It codes for CASSLISGPSYEQYF. The rearrangement joins TRBV5-1 to TRBJ2-5; tentatively, D is TRBD2 (5 bases). Gene TRBJ2-7 matches the end of the DNA better, so the J call may be wrong. Germline loops: CDR1 SGHRS, CDR2 YFSETQ. The CDR3 spans 15 residues.

This chain links TRBV4-1 with TRBJ2-2; 9 bases align to TRBD1. The germline CDR1 and CDR2 sequences are MGHRA and YSYEKL. J gave up 5 bases and V 3 bases, and 7 bases lay outside the gene matches. The CDR3 is 16 amino acids. CDR3 DNA sequence: TGCGCCAGCAGCCAGGGCAGGGACAGGGATACCGGGGAGCTGTTTTTT. It translates to CASSQGRDRDTGELFF.

The J gene is TRBJ1-2, the V gene TRBV28; D ambiguous. Germline V lookup: CDR1 MDHEN, CDR2 SYDVKM. The CDR3 is 14 amino acids. Trimming removed 2 bases at V and 5 bases at J, with 12 bases between. In DNA, the CDR3 is TGTGCCAGCAGTTTAGGAACAGCTCGTTATGGCTACACCTTC. This translates into CASSLGTARYGYTF.

The gene calls are TRBV9 and TRBJ2-5, with D possibly matching TRBD1 (5 bases). The J call may be faulty, since TRBJ2-7 better matches the DNA end. CDR3 length: 15 amino acids. Germline V gene lookup returns CDR1 SGDLS and CDR2 YYNGEE. The CDR3, as DNA: TGTGCCAGCAGCCGAGGCCTGGGGCCACCCTACGAGCAGTACTTC. Protein sequence: CASSRGLGPPYEQYF.

This sequence joins TRBV2 and TRBJ2-5, with D uncertain. TRBJ2-7 matches the DNA end more closely, so the J call is doubtful. This CDR3 has 12 amino acids. Germline-derived CDR1 and CDR2 are SNHLY and FYNNEI. Here the CDR3 reads CASRILGYEQYF. The CDR3 DNA follows: TGTGCCAGCCGGATTCTGGGATACGAGCAGTACTTC.